This TCR beta chain is drawn from a study of T-cell reconstitution after alpha-beta-depleted transplantation in children. General study points: Several hundred graft clones that had expanded were reportedly the source of alpha-beta T cells about two months after transplant.

Germline CDR1 and CDR2: KGHDR and SFDVKD. The V segment lost 4 bases and the J segment 2 bases; nucleotides outside the gene matches: 5. This CDR3 has 16 residues. Molecular barcoding with unique molecular identifiers was used for the TCRbeta library. A single record per CDR3 protein comes from TCRdb applying MiXCR to the PCR reads. The table includes 200,000 to 300,000 distinct CDR3 sequences, roughly a quarter detected once. In its sample, this clonotype was seen a few times. As yet, its antigen is unknown. The origin of this receptor is a female patient aged 2-9 years who had a stem cell transplant for congenital amegakaryocytic thrombocytopenia, so the T cells may come from the graft donor. The specimen was PBMCs, mostly from graft donor cells, collected 360 days after TCRalphabeta/CD19-depleted stem cell transplant. The rearrangement links TRBV24-1 to TRBJ2-3; 10 nucleotides line up with TRBD1. Written as DNA, the CDR3 is TGTGCCACCAGTGACCCGGGACAGGGGAACACAGATACGCAGTATTTT. This encodes CATSDPGQGNTDTQYF.